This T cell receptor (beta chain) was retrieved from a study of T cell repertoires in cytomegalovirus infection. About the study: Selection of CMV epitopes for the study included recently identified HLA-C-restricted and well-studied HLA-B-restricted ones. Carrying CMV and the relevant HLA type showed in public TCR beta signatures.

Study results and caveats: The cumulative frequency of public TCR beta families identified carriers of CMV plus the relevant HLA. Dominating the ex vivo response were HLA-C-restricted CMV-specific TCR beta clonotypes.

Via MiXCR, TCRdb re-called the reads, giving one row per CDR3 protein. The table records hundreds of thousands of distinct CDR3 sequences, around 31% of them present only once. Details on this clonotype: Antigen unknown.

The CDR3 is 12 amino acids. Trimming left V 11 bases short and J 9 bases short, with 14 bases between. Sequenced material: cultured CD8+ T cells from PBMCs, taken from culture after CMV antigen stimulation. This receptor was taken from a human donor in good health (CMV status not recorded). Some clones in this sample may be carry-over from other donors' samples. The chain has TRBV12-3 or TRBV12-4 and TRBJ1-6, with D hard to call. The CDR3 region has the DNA TGTGCCTCTAGGGTAAATAGTTCACCCCTCCACTTT. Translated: CASRVNSSPLHF.